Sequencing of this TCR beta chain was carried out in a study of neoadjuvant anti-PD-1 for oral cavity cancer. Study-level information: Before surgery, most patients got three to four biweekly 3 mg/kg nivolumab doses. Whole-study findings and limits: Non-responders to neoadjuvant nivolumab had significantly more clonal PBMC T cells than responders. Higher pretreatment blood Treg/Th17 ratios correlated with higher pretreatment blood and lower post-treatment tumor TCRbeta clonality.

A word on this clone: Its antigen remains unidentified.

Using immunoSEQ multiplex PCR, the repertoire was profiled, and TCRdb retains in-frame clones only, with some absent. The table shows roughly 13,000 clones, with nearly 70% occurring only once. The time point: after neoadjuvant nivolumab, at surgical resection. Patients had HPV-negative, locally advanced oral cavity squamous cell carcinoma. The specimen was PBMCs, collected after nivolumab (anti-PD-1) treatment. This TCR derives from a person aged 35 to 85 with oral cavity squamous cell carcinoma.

The CDR3 loop reads CASTLSEGNQPQHF. CDR3 nucleotide sequence: TGTGCCAGCACCCTAAGTGAGGGGAATCAGCCCCAGCATTTT. The chain is built from TRBV7-9 and TRBJ1-5, with a tentative D call TRBD1 (5 bases). The V gene lost 7 bases and the J gene lost 4 bases, with 14 bases spanning the gap. The CDR3 spans 14 residues. Germline V gene sequence: CDR1 SEHNR, CDR2 FQNEAQ (reference sequence).